Following are 25 T cell receptor beta chains from one sample sequenced in a study of shared clonotypes between healthy human individuals (dated by TCRdb to the early 2020s). Library prep was done by the immunoSEQ multiplex PCR assay. TCRdb limited this immuneACCESS table to in-frame rearrangements with V and J called. A share of clones is missing; checked studies link under half to unresolved V genes, and the rest is unexplained. The sample data list 2 million or so clones, and about 95% of these were observed just once. The ten biggest clones cover more than 0.1% of the sample. The specimen was naive CD4+ T cells sorted from blood. Explained via the paper, the cell subset or site label denotes: CD45RA+ positively selected. The receptors were gathered from a man aged 18 to 35 in good health.

The CDR3 coding sequence is TGTGCCAGTAGTACTGGGACAGGGCGAATTGACGAGCAGTACTTC. It encodes CASSTGTGRIDEQYF. This chain uses TRBV19 with TRBJ2-7, with 9 bases aligning to TRBD1. Losses at the gene ends were 4 bases for V and 5 bases for J; bases not matched to a gene: 9. Germline V CDR1 and CDR2: LNHDA, SQIVND (reference sequence). The CDR3 is made up of 15 amino acids.

Turning to this clone: Different DNA sequences within this sample yield the same CDR3. V is TRBV18 and J is TRBJ2-5; D is uncertain. CDR1 is KGHSH, CDR2 LQKENI, per germline. The CDR3 has 13 residues. Trimming left V 3 bases short and J 5 bases short, with 10 bases between. The CDR3 here is CASSPPSGETQYF. CDR3 nucleotides: TGTGCCAGCTCACCTCCGAGTGGGGAGACCCAGTACTTC.

The rearrangement joins TRBV5-1 to TRBJ1-1; D gene unclear. Germline values: CDR1 SGHRS, CDR2 YFSETQ. The CDR3 sequence is 16 residues long. V lost 4 bases to trimming and J lost 1 base, with 17 bases between them. CDR3 coding DNA: TGCGCCAGCAGCCACTCCATCACAGAACCGAACACTGAAGCTTTCTTT. As protein: CASSHSITEPNTEAFF.

V is TRBV11-2 and J is TRBJ2-3, with 10 nucleotides matching TRBD2. Germline trimming cut 2 bases from V and 6 bases from J; bases unmatched to any gene: 5. Per germline, CDR1 SGHAT and CDR2 FQNNGV. CDR3 length equals 15 residues. DNA of the CDR3: TGTGCCAGCAGCTTACTAGCGGGGGCCGGGGATACGCAGTATTTT. It is translated as CASSLLAGAGDTQYF.

The V and J genes are TRBV18 and TRBJ2-1; D gene ambiguous. CDR3 length equals 14 residues. Trimming stripped 3 bases from V and 1 base from J, with 7 bases between. Germline values: CDR1 KGHSH, CDR2 LQKENI. The CDR3 loop is CASSPAVSYNEQFF. As DNA, the CDR3 is TGTGCCAGCTCACCGGCGGTATCCTACAATGAGCAGTTCTTC.

The V gene is TRBV18, the J gene TRBJ1-2; D may be TRBD1 (6 bases). Germline CDR1 reads KGHSH; CDR2 reads LQKENI. This CDR3 has 17 residues. The V end lost 2 bases, the J end lost 2 bases, and 18 bases lay between the germline ends. CDR3 in amino acids: CASSPLPQGKLNYGYTF. CDR3 in DNA: TGTGCCAGCTCACCATTGCCTCAGGGGAAGTTAAACTATGGCTACACCTTC. The entire variable domain, with the rest obtained from reference TRBV18 and TRBJ1-2, is as follows: NAGVMQNPRHLVRRRGQEARLRCSPMKGHSHVYWYRQLPEEGLKFMVYLQKENIIDESGMPKERFSAEFPKEGPSILRIQQVVRGDSAAYFCASSPLPQGKLNYGYTFGSGTRLTVV.

This chain connects TRBV5-1 to TRBJ2-1; 7 bases map to TRBD1. The CDR3 consists of 15 residues. Germline values: CDR1 SGHRS, CDR2 YFSETQ. Trimming cost V 0 bases and J 3 bases; bases outside gene matches: 3. The CDR3 is CASSLGDSHYNEQFF. In DNA form, the CDR3 reads TGCGCCAGCAGCTTGGGGGACAGTCACTACAATGAGCAGTTCTTC. Looking up the rest from reference TRBV5-1 and TRBJ2-1 gives the full variable domain: KAGVTQTPRYLIKTRGQQVTLSCSPISGHRSVSWYQQTPGQGLQFLFEYFSETQRNKGNFPGRFSGRQFSNSRSEMNVSTLELGDSALYLCASSLGDSHYNEQFFGPGTRLTVL.

This clone was found once. The junction differs from germline at one of its ends, possibly a read error. This chain links TRBV7-7 with TRBJ2-3, with D possibly being TRBD2 (5 bases). Germline CDR1 is SSHAT and CDR2 is FNYEAQ (reference sequence). The CDR3 has 16 amino acids. The CDR3 coding sequence is TGTGCTAGCAGCTTAGGGCTAGCAGCTAGCACAGATACGCAGTATTTT. This gives the protein CASSLGLAASTDTQYF.

The chain is built from TRBV6-5 and TRBJ2-5; D not resolved. The CDR3 runs to 13 residues. Germline lookup yields CDR1 MNHEY and CDR2 SVGAGI. Deletions cut 3 bases from V and 6 bases from J, with 11 bases between. In nucleotides, the CDR3 is TGTGCCAGCAGTTATGCCCCGGCGCAGACCCAGTACTTC. Translation gives CASSYAPAQTQYF.

The chain joins TRBV27 to TRBJ1-6; no clear D gene. The V gene lost 6 bases and the J gene lost 7 bases, with 13 bases spanning the gap. This CDR3 is built from 14 residues. The germline V gene encodes CDR1 MNHEY and CDR2 SMNVEV (reference sequence). The CDR3 DNA follows: TGTGCCAGCAGCCAAGTGGGCGGGAATTCACCCCTCCACTTT. Translating it yields CASSQVGGNSPLHF.

The genes are TRBV5-6 and TRBJ2-2; 11 bases fit TRBD1. The CDR3 covers 16 residues. In germline, CDR1 is SGHDT, CDR2 YYEEEE. Trimming removed 6 bases from V and 1 base from J; junction bases left unmatched: 5. The chain's CDR3 is CASTRTGGKNTGELFF. The CDR3 nucleotides are TGTGCCAGCACCAGGACAGGGGGCAAGAACACCGGGGAGCTGTTTTTT.

This rearrangement joins TRBV6-5 to TRBJ1-3; D call uncertain. V was shortened by 7 bases and J by 1 base, with 8 bases between the two germline ends. The CDR3 runs 13 residues. CDR1 is MNHEY, CDR2 SVGAGI, per germline. The CDR3 loop reads CASKTGSGNTIYF. In DNA, the CDR3 is TGTGCCAGCAAGACGGGTTCTGGAAACACCATATATTTT.

The V and J genes are TRBV7-8 and TRBJ2-5; 7 bases match TRBD1. CDR1 SGHVS and CDR2 FQNEAQ come from the germline V gene. V trimming: 5 bases; J trimming: 2 bases; junction bases outside the gene matches: 5. This CDR3 region has 14 residues. The CDR3: CASSELTGQETQYF. The CDR3 DNA follows: TGTGCCAGCAGCGAACTGACAGGGCAAGAGACCCAGTACTTC.

This clone was picked up one time. The chain couples TRBV6-5 to TRBJ2-7; a weak D match, TRBD2 (6 bases). The CDR3 length is 13 residues. Germline-derived CDR1 and CDR2 are MNHEY and SVGAGI. The V and J ends lost 8 bases and 5 bases respectively, with 16 bases between them. CDR3 residues: CASRGTLRDEQYF. The CDR3 DNA follows: TGTGCCAGCCGCGGGACTCTCCGGGACGAGCAGTACTTC.

The chain recombines TRBV6-5 with TRBJ2-7, with 9 bases matching TRBD1. The J segment lost 0 bases and the V segment lost 7 bases, leaving 7 bases of the junction unmatched. The CDR3 consists of 15 residues. CDR1 MNHEY and CDR2 SVGAGI come from the germline V gene. CDR3 amino acids: CASTPGTGSSYEQYF. CDR3 sequence (DNA): TGTGCCAGCACCCCCGGGACAGGGTCCTCCTACGAGCAGTACTTC.

This sequence joins TRBV11-1 and TRBJ1-2; D perhaps matches TRBD1 (6 bases). The ends were cut back, 5 bases at V and 4 bases at J, with 14 bases in the middle. This CDR3 is built from 14 residues. The germline V gene has CDR1 SGHAT and CDR2 FQDESV (reference sequence). The CDR3 DNA is TGTGCCAGCAGCCCCGGGACACCCGGCTATGGCTACACCTTC. This translates into CASSPGTPGYGYTF.

The V call is TRBV7-9, the J call TRBJ1-2; tentatively, D is TRBD1 (5 bases). Germline V CDR1 and CDR2: SEHNR, FQNEAQ (reference sequence). The ends were cut back, 5 bases at V and 6 bases at J, with 10 bases in the middle. This CDR3 has 12 residues. CDR3 protein: CASSPGLDGYTF. The CDR3 bases are TGTGCCAGCAGCCCGGGACTGGATGGCTACACCTTC.

The CDR3 region has the DNA TGTGCCAGCAGCCAGACAGCCTCTGGAAACACCATATATTTT. It is translated as CASSQTASGNTIYF. The chain is built from TRBV2 and TRBJ1-3, with D possibly matching TRBD1 (5 bases). Germline CDR1 SNHLY, CDR2 FYNNEI. Deletions cut 6 bases from V and 0 bases from J, with 9 bases between. The CDR3 contains 14 residues.

J is TRBJ2-7 and V is TRBV19, with 7 nucleotides matching TRBD2. The CDR3 has 15 amino acids. J was trimmed by 2 bases and V by 7 bases; bases with no gene match: 11. Germline values: CDR1 LNHDA, CDR2 SQIVND (reference sequence). CDR3 residues: CASKRGEGLTYEQYF. CDR3 nucleotide sequence: TGTGCCAGTAAACGGGGGGAAGGGCTTACCTACGAGCAGTACTTC.

The chain couples TRBV7-2 to TRBJ2-2; the D gene could be TRBD1 or TRBD2 (5 bases each). The CDR3 sequence is 12 residues long. The germline V gene encodes CDR1 SGHTA and CDR2 FQGNSA. V was cut by 5 bases and J by 6 bases, with 7 bases left in between. The DNA for the CDR3 is TGTGCCAGCAGCCAGGGACCCGGGGAGCTGTTTTTT. Encoded protein: CASSQGPGELFF.

V and J are TRBV20-1 and TRBJ1-1, with 7 positions matching TRBD1. V lost 6 bases to trimming and J lost 11 bases; unmatched junction nucleotides: 9. CDR1 is DFQATT, CDR2 SNEGSKA, per germline (reference sequence). CDR3 length: 11 residues. CDR3 in DNA: TGCAGTGCCACGGACAGGTTACTTGCTTTCTTT. As protein: CSATDRLLAFF.

The chain recombines TRBV6-5 with TRBJ2-1, with 10 bases identical to TRBD2. CDR1 MNHEY and CDR2 SVGAGI come from the germline V gene. CDR3 length: 15 residues. The junction had 4 bases not matched to a gene; V was cut back by 5 bases and J by 3 bases. CDR3: CASSPLAGIYNEQFF. CDR3 sequence (DNA): TGTGCCAGCAGTCCACTAGCGGGGATCTACAATGAGCAGTTCTTC.

The chain uses TRBV6-1 and TRBJ2-7; 7 bases line up with TRBD1. The CDR3 has 15 amino acids. The germline V gene has CDR1 MNHNS and CDR2 SASEGT. Trimming removed 0 bases from V and 3 bases from J; junction bases left unmatched: 5. CDR3 sequence: CASSEARGLYYEQYF. In DNA form, the CDR3 reads TGTGCCAGCAGTGAAGCAAGGGGGCTATACTACGAGCAGTACTTC.

J is TRBJ2-1 and V is TRBV19; D not certain. V was clipped by 5 bases and J by 0 bases, with 17 bases between them. In germline, CDR1 is LNHDA, CDR2 SQIVND (reference sequence). The CDR3 has 17 amino acids. Written as DNA, the CDR3 is TGTGCCAGTAGTCCCTCCAGTATGGCGGCCTCCTACAATGAGCAGTTCTTC. Protein product: CASSPSSMAASYNEQFF.

The rearrangement uses TRBV10-3 and TRBJ1-1, with D unclear. V dropped 2 bases and J dropped 5 bases, with 9 bases sitting between them. The germline V gene has CDR1 ENHRY and CDR2 SYGVKD. This CDR3 has 13 amino acids. The CDR3 sequence: CAISETPFTEAFF. DNA for the CDR3: TGTGCCATCAGTGAGACGCCTTTTACTGAAGCTTTCTTT.